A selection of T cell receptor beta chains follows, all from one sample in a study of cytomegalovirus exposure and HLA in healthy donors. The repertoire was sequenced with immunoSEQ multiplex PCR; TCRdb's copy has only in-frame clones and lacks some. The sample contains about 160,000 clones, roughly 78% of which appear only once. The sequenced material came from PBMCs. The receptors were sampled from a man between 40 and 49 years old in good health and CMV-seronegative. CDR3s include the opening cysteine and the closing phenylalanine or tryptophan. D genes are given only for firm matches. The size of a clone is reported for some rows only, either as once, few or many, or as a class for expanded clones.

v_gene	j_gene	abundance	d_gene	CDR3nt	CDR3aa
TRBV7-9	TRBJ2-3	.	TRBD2	TGTGCCAGCAGCCTTCTAGCGGGAGTCCCAGATACGCAGTATTTT	CASSLLAGVPDTQYF
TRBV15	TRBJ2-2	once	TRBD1	TGTGCCACCAGCAGAGAAGACAGGGCGGCCGGGGAGCTGTTTTTT	CATSREDRAAGELFF
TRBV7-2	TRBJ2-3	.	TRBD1	TGTGCCAGCATCGTTCCCGGGACAGGGCAGGGTACGCAGTATTTT	CASIVPGTGQGTQYF
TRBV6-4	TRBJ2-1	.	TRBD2	TGTGCCAGCAGTGACCCGGCGGGAGGTACCTACAATGAGCAGTTCTTC	CASSDPAGGTYNEQFF
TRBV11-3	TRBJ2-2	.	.	TGTGCCAGCAGCTTAGGTTTCCATAACACCGGGGAGCTGTTTTTT	CASSLGFHNTGELFF
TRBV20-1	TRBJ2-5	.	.	TGCAGTGCACTACGAACTTTGACCCAGTACTTC	CSALRTLTQYF
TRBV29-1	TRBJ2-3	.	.	TGCAGCGCCGCCCCCGGACTGCGCACAGATACGCAGTATTTT	CSAAPGLRTDTQYF
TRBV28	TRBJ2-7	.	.	TGTGCCAGCAGTCGATGGGGCGGAGTCTACGAGCAGTACTTC	CASSRWGGVYEQYF
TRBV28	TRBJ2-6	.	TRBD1	TGTGCCAGCATCCCTGGAGGCAGGGGGTCTGGGGCCAACGTCCTGACTTTC	CASIPGGRGSGANVLTF
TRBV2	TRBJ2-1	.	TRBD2	TGTGCCAGCAGAAGACTAGCGGGAATGGACAATGAGCAGTTCTTC	CASRRLAGMDNEQFF
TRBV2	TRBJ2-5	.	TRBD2	TGTGCCAGCAGTGAAATACCCCGGGGGGCCCAGTACTTC	CASSEIPRGAQYF
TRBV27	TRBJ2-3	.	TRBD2	TGTGCCAGCAGTCGAGGGAGGGTGGTAGGAGATACGCAGTATTTT	CASSRGRVVGDTQYF
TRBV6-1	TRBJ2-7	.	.	TGTGCCAGCAGTGGCGGGGCCGGGGCGCGGTTCTACGAGCAGTACTTC	CASSGGAGARFYEQYF
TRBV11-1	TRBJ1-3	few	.	TGTGCCAGCAGCTTGGGCCTCATGAACACCATATATTTT	CASSLGLMNTIYF
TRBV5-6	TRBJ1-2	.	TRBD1	TGTGCCAGCGAAAACAGGGGGCGCAATCACTATGGCTACACCTTC	CASENRGRNHYGYTF
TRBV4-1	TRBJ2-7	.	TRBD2	TGCGCCAGCAGCCACGGACTAGCTGACGAGCAGTACTTC	CASSHGLADEQYF
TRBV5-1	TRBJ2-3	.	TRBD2	TGCGCCAGCAGCCATCCCCTAGCGGGACGCACAGATACGCAGTATTTT	CASSHPLAGRTDTQYF
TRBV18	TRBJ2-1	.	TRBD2	TGTGCCAGCTCAGAAACCGGGACTAGCGGGAGTCTGGAGTTCTTC	CASSETGTSGSLEFF
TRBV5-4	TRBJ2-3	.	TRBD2	TGTGCCAGCAGCCCCCAAGCGGGGGGCACAGATACGCAGTATTTT	CASSPQAGGTDTQYF
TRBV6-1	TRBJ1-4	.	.	TGTGCCAGCACGGGCGGGGATGAAAAACTGTTTTTT	CASTGGDEKLFF
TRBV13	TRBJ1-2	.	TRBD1	TGTGCCAGCAGCCCTGGGACAGGGGGATTTGGCTACACCTTC	CASSPGTGGFGYTF
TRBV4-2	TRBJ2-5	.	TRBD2	TGTGCCAGCAGCCCCGGGACTAGCGGGATGTTGGGAGAGACCCAGTACTTC	CASSPGTSGMLGETQYF